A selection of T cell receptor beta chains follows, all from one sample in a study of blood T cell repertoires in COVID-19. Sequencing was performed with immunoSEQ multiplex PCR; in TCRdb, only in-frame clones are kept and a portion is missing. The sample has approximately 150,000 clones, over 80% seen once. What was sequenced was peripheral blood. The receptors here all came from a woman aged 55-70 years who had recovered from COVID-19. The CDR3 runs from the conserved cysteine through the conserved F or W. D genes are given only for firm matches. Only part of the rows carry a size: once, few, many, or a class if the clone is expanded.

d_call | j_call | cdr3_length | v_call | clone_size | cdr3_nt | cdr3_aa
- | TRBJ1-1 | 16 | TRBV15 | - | TGTGCCACCAGCAGAGATTTGAACAGGGAGAACACTGAAGCTTTCTTT | CATSRDLNRENTEAFF
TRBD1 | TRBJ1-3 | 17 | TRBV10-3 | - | TGTGCCATCAGTCCCCCCGGGACAGGGTACTCTGGAAACACCATATATTTT | CAISPPGTGYSGNTIYF
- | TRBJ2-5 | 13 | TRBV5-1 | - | TGCGCCAGCAGCTTGGAGCCGAGGGAGACCCAGTACTTC | CASSLEPRETQYF
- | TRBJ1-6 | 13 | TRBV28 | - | TGTGCCAGCATGGGGGGGCCTTATTCACCCCTCCACTTT | CASMGGPYSPLHF
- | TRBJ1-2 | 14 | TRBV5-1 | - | TGCGCCAGCAGCTTGGAACGGGGAAGCTATGGCTACACCTTC | CASSLERGSYGYTF
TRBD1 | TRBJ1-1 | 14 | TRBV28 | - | TGTGCCAGCAGTTTATGGGGACAGGGGGCGTCAGCTTTCTTT | CASSLWGQGASAFF
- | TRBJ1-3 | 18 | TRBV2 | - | TGTGCCAGCAGCCCTTGGATTGGACAGAGAAGCTCTGGAAACACCATATATTTT | CASSPWIGQRSSGNTIYF
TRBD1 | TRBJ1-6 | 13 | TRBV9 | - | TGTGCCAGCAGACAGGGGCTGGAGTCACCCCTCCACTTT | CASRQGLESPLHF
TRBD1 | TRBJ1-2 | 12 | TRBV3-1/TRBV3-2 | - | TGTGCCAGCAGCCTCAGGGGGCTGGGCTACACCTTC | CASSLRGLGYTF
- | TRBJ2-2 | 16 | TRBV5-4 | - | TGTGCCAGCAGCTTGGGAATGGGCGCGGGTACCGGGGAGCTGTTTTTT | CASSLGMGAGTGELFF
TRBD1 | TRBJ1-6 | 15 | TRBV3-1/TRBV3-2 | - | TGTGCCAGCAGCCAAGACAGGGGGTGGAATTCACCCCTCCACTTT | CASSQDRGWNSPLHF
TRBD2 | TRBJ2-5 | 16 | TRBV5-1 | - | TGCGCCAGCCAGTTTAACGGGGGGGCCGTGCAAGAGACCCAGTACTTC | CASQFNGGAVQETQYF
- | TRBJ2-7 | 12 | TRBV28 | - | TGTGCCAGCAGTTTCCTTTCCTACGAGCAGTACTTC | CASSFLSYEQYF
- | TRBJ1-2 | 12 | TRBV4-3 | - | TGCGCCAGCAGCCTCTTCAACTATGGCTACACCTTC | CASSLFNYGYTF
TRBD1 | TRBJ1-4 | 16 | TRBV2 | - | TGTGCCAGCAGCGGACAGGGGGGAGGCATTAATGAAAAACTGTTTTTT | CASSGQGGGINEKLFF
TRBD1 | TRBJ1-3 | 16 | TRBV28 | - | TGTGCCAGCAGTGCACTACAGGGGTCCGCTGGAAACACCATATATTTT | CASSALQGSAGNTIYF
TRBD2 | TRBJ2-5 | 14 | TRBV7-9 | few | TGTGCCAGCAGTCAAGCGGGGGAACAAGAGACCCAGTACTTC | CASSQAGEQETQYF
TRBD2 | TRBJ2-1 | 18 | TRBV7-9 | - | TGTGCCAGCAGCCCTCGGGGGGAGCGGGGGGGCTCCTACAATGAGCAGTTCTTC | CASSPRGERGGSYNEQFF
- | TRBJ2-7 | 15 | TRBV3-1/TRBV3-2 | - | TGTGCCAGCAGCCGATCCGGGACACCTTCCTACGAGCAGTACTTC | CASSRSGTPSYEQYF
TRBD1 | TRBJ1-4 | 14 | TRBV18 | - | TGTGCCAGCTCACAGGACAGGGCTAATGAAAAACTGTTTTTT | CASSQDRANEKLFF
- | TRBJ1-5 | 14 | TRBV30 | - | TGTGCCTGGAGTCTCTTCCAGGGAAGGCAGCCCCAGCATTTT | CAWSLFQGRQPQHF
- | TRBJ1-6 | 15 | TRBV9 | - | TGTGCCAGCAGCGTAGAGAACAGGGTGAATTCACCCCTCCACTTT | CASSVENRVNSPLHF
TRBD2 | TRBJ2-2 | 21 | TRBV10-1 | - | TGCGCCAGCAGTGAGTCCCGGGTTACGGGCGGGGGGCCTCGGGAATCCGGGGAGCTGTTTTTT | CASSESRVTGGGPRESGELFF
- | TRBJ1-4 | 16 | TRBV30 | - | TGTGCCTGGCACCCCAGAGGGCTTGCAACTAATGAAAAACTGTTTTTT | CAWHPRGLATNEKLFF
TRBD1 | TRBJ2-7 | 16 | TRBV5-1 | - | TGCGCCAGCAGCCGGGGAGGGGACAGGGGATCCTACGAGCAGTACTTC | CASSRGGDRGSYEQYF
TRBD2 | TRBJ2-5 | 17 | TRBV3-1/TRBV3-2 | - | TGTGCCAGCAGCCATTTGGCCCCGCGGGGGGCGAGGAAGACCCAGTACTTC | CASSHLAPRGARKTQYF
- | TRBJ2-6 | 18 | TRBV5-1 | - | TGCGCCAGCAGCTTGGCCCGGGGGGCGAGCTCTGGGGCCAACGTCCTGACTTTC | CASSLARGASSGANVLTF
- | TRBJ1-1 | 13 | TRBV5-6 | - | TGTGCCAGCAGCACAGTCCTGAACACTGAAGCTTTCTTT | CASSTVLNTEAFF
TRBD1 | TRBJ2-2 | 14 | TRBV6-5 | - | TGTGCCAGCAAGGCGACAGGGGGGACCGGGGAGCTGTTTTTT | CASKATGGTGELFF
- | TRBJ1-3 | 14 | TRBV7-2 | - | TGTGCCAGTGCTCGATTGGCAGCTGGAAACACCATATATTTT | CASARLAAGNTIYF
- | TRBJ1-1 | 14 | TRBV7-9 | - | TGTGCCAGCAGCTCGATGAATGGGGGCGCTGAAGCTTTCTTT | CASSSMNGGAEAFF
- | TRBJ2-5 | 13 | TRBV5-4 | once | TGTGCCAGCAGCTTGGGGGGAGGAGAGACCCAGTACTTC | CASSLGGGETQYF
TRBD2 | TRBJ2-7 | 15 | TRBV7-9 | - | TGTGCCAGCAGCGTCCAGCGGGGGGTAACATACGAGCAGTACTTC | CASSVQRGVTYEQYF
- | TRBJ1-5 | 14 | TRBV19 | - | TGTGCCAGTAGTCCTGGGGGCAGCAATCAGCCCCAGCATTTT | CASSPGGSNQPQHF
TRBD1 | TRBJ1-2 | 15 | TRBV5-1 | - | TGCGCCAGCAGCTTGGATTCACAGGGGCACTATGGCTACACCTTC | CASSLDSQGHYGYTF
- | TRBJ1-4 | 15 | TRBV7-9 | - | TGTGCCAGCAGCTTACAGGACAGTCGTAATGAAAAACTGTTTTTT | CASSLQDSRNEKLFF
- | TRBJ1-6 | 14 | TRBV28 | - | TGTGCCAGCAGAAGTGGACTGGATAATTCACCCCTCCACTTT | CASRSGLDNSPLHF
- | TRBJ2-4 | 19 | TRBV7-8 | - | TGTGCCAGCAGCTTTGGGGGCGGCATACTCCGATCAGCCAAAAACATTCAGTACTTC | CASSFGGGILRSAKNIQYF
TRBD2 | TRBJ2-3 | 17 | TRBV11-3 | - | TGTGCCAGCAGCTCAGGACTAGCGGGGGGGAGCACAGATACGCAGTATTTT | CASSSGLAGGSTDTQYF
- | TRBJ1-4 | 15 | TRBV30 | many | TGTGCCTGGAGTGTATTTGGGACCGCGGGGGAAAAACTGTTTTTT | CAWSVFGTAGEKLFF
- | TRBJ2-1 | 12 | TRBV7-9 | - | TGTGCCAGCAGCTTAGCGCGGAATGAGCAGTTCTTC | CASSLARNEQFF
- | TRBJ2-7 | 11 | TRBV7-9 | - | TGTGCCAGCAGCTCCCCCGAGGAGCAGTACTTC | CASSSPEEQYF
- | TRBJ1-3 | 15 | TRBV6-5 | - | TGTGCCAGCTCTCCTGGGGGGTACTCTGGAAACACCATATATTTT | CASSPGGYSGNTIYF
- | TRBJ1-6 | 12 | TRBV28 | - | TGTGCCACGGGACTGCTCAATTCACCCCTCCACTTT | CATGLLNSPLHF
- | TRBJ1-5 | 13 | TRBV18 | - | TGTGCCAGCTCACGGGACACGAATCAGCCCCAGCATTTT | CASSRDTNQPQHF
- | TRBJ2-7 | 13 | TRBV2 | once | TGTGCCAGCCTGAAACAGCCTTCCTACGAGCAGTACTTC | CASLKQPSYEQYF
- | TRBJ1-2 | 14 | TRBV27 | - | TGTGCCAGCAGTGCCAACAGGTTTAACTATGGCTACACCTTC | CASSANRFNYGYTF
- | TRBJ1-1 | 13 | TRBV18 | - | TGTGCCAGCTCACGCGGGGGGGACACTGAAGCTTTCTTT | CASSRGGDTEAFF